A single sample gave rise to the 23 T cell receptor beta chains below, sequenced in a study of early stage breast cancer tumors. Here immunoSEQ multiplex PCR was the method, and the copy in TCRdb shows in-frame clones only, minus some. The data show around 4,400 clones, about two thirds seen once. Material: normal breast tissue next to the tumor. The receptors shown here come from a person aged 60 to 70 with breast cancer.

As DNA, the CDR3 is TGTGCCAGCAGTTCTCGGGGCAAAAGCACAGATACGCAGTATTTT. Translated: CASSSRGKSTDTQYF. V is TRBV7-6 and J is TRBJ2-3; either TRBD1 or TRBD2 may supply D (5 bases each). With 6 bases removed from V and 0 bases from J, the gap between germline ends came to 13 bases. The CDR3 loop spans 15 amino acids. Germline CDR1 reads SGHVS; CDR2 reads FNYEAQ.

The chain recombines TRBV18 with TRBJ2-5; D tentatively fits TRBD1 or TRBD2 (7 bases each). V gave up 2 bases and J gave up 5 bases, with 21 bases separating them. The CDR3 contains 17 residues. Germline V gene sequence: CDR1 KGHSH, CDR2 LQKENI. CDR3 protein: CASSPNAGGDLVETQYF. The CDR3 DNA is TGTGCCAGCTCACCAAATGCAGGGGGGGACCTGGTGGAGACCCAGTACTTC. Full variable domain (rest looked up from reference TRBV18 and TRBJ2-5): NAGVMQNPRHLVRRRGQEARLRCSPMKGHSHVYWYRQLPEEGLKFMVYLQKENIIDESGMPKERFSAEFPKEGPSILRIQQVVRGDSAAYFCASSPNAGGDLVETQYFGPGTRLLVL.

The CDR3 DNA reads as TGTGCCACCAGCAGGAAGGCTGGCTCTGGAAACACCATATATTTT. It specifies CATSRKAGSGNTIYF. The chain couples TRBV15 to TRBJ1-3, with D unclear. The CDR3 runs to 15 residues. Trimming removed 3 bases at V and 0 bases at J, with 9 bases between. Looked up from germline, CDR1 is LNHNV and CDR2 is YYDKDF (reference sequence).

This clone appeared a single time. V and J are TRBV6-1 and TRBJ1-5; D not certain. The germline V gene has CDR1 MNHNS and CDR2 SASEGT. The CDR3 is 14 residues long. The V end lost 2 bases, the J end lost 6 bases, and 11 bases lay between the germline ends. The CDR3 region is CASSETWKGQPQHF. The DNA of the CDR3 is TGTGCCAGCAGTGAAACGTGGAAGGGTCAGCCCCAGCATTTT.

There are a few counts of this clone. The genes are TRBV27 and TRBJ1-5; 8 bases align to TRBD1. Germline CDR1 MNHEY, CDR2 SMNVEV (reference sequence). CDR3 size: 15 residues. V was pared by 4 bases and J by 7 bases, with 9 bases of the junction left unmatched. The CDR3: CASSSDREGLQPQHF. The CDR3 bases are TGTGCCAGCAGTTCGGACAGGGAGGGGCTGCAGCCCCAGCATTTT.

The chain employs TRBV5-6 and TRBJ2-3; D remains unclear. The CDR3 contains 11 residues. Germline V CDR1 and CDR2: SGHDT, YYEEEE. Trimming removed 2 bases from V and 6 bases from J, with 4 bases in between. CDR3 amino acids: CASSFGDTQYF. The DNA for the CDR3 is TGTGCCAGCAGCTTCGGGGATACGCAGTATTTT.

The chain couples TRBV5-8 to TRBJ2-5; tentative D call: TRBD1 (5 bases). The CDR3 loop spans 14 amino acids. Germline lookup yields CDR1 SGHTS and CDR2 YDEGEE. Trimming took 0 bases from V and 2 from J, leaving 8 bases between them. The chain's CDR3 is CASSLGTSQETQYF. DNA for the CDR3: TGTGCCAGCAGCTTGGGGACATCTCAAGAGACCCAGTACTTC.

By its share, this clone is medium-sized. The rearrangement uses TRBV19 and TRBJ2-7; D may match TRBD1 or TRBD2 (5 bases each). The CDR3 consists of 15 residues. Germline V CDR1 and CDR2: LNHDA, SQIVND (reference sequence). Deletions cut 5 bases from V and 2 bases from J, with 16 bases between. This CDR3 reads CASSAGTTSTYEQYF. In DNA form, the CDR3 reads TGTGCCAGTAGTGCCGGGACCACATCCACCTACGAGCAGTACTTC.

V gene TRBV30 combines with J gene TRBJ2-1; D unclear. Per germline, CDR1 GTSNPN and CDR2 SVGIG (reference sequence). This CDR3 contains 14 residues. Between the trimmed V and J ends, which lost 4 bases and 0 bases, there was a span of 10 bases. DNA of the CDR3: TGTGCCTGGACCCCGGAGAGCTCCTACAATGAGCAGTTCTTC. This gives the protein CAWTPESSYNEQFF. The variable domain in full, with the rest retrieved from reference TRBV30 and TRBJ2-1, is SQTIHQWPATLVQPVGSPLSLECTVEGTSNPNLYWYRQAAGRGLQLLFYSVGIGQISSEVPQNLSASRPQDRQFILSSKKLLLSDSGFYLCAWTPESSYNEQFFGPGTRLTVL.

V gene TRBV5-1 combines with J gene TRBJ2-3; TRBD2 aligns across 12 bases. The CDR3 loop spans 19 amino acids. V was pared by 0 bases and J by 0 bases, with 8 bases of the junction left unmatched. CDR1 is SGHRS, CDR2 YFSETQ, per germline. DNA for the CDR3: TGCGCCAGCAGCTTGGGGCTAGCGGGGGGGCCGACGAGCACAGATACGCAGTATTTT. Its translation is CASSLGLAGGPTSTDTQYF. Full variable domain (rest looked up from reference TRBV5-1 and TRBJ2-3): KAGVTQTPRYLIKTRGQQVTLSCSPISGHRSVSWYQQTPGQGLQFLFEYFSETQRNKGNFPGRFSGRQFSNSRSEMNVSTLELGDSALYLCASSLGLAGGPTSTDTQYFGPGTRLTVL.

CDR3 region: CASSWGTEQYGYTF. Here the CDR3 DNA reads TGCGCCAGCAGCTGGGGGACCGAACAATATGGCTACACCTTC. The J gene is TRBJ1-2, the V gene TRBV5-1; possibly TRBD1 for D (5 bases). Germline loops: CDR1 SGHRS, CDR2 YFSETQ. The V and J ends lost 3 bases and 5 bases respectively, with 14 bases between them. The CDR3 has 14 amino acids.

This clone was seen a handful of times. The chain couples TRBV27 to TRBJ1-4, with 7 bases identical to TRBD1. Germline assignment: CDR1 MNHEY and CDR2 SMNVEV (reference sequence). This CDR3 has 17 residues. V trimming: 0 bases; J trimming: 5 bases; junction bases outside the gene matches: 9. CDR3 coding DNA: TGTGCCAGCAGTTTATCCCCTGACAGGGTCCTAAATGAAAAACTGTTTTTT. Protein product: CASSLSPDRVLNEKLFF. Combining the CDR3 with reference TRBV27 and TRBJ1-4 gives the whole variable domain EAQVTQNPRYLITVTGKKLTVTCSQNMNHEYMSWYRQDPGLGLRQIYYSMNVEVTDKGDVPEGYKVSRKEKRNFPLILESPSPNQTSLYFCASSLSPDRVLNEKLFFGSGTQLSVL.

V usage is TRBV27 and J usage is TRBJ1-1; TRBD1 agrees at 7 bases. Germline V lookup: CDR1 MNHEY, CDR2 SMNVEV (reference sequence). V dropped 4 bases and J dropped 8; count of bases not matched to a gene: 7. This CDR3 region has 13 residues. CDR3 protein: CASSWTGRGEAFF. CDR3 bases: TGTGCCAGCAGTTGGACAGGCCGGGGGGAAGCTTTCTTT.

The sample holds a few counts of this clone. The V gene is TRBV7-9, the J gene TRBJ1-5; D gene unclear. CDR3 size: 14 residues. CDR1 and CDR2 (germline): SEHNR, FQNEAQ (reference sequence). Trimming shortened V by 4 bases and J by 6 bases, and 13 bases separated the two germline ends. The CDR3 protein is CASSSETGSQPQHF. CDR3 in DNA: TGTGCCAGCAGCTCGGAGACGGGGTCTCAGCCCCAGCATTTT.

The V gene is TRBV19, the J gene TRBJ1-4; 8 nucleotides match TRBD1. Germline CDR1 and CDR2: LNHDA and SQIVND (reference sequence). V was clipped by 8 bases and J by 2 bases; unmatched bases: 13. The CDR3 is made up of 17 amino acids. CDR3 DNA: TGTGCCAGTGGGCAGGACAGGGCGTCACTCACTAATGAAAAACTGTTTTTT. This gives the protein CASGQDRASLTNEKLFF.

This chain links TRBV13 with TRBJ1-2, with D unresolved. The V gene lost 5 bases and the J gene lost 1 base, with 14 bases spanning the gap. CDR1 and CDR2 (germline): PRHDT, FYEKMQ (reference sequence). There are 15 residues in the CDR3. The CDR3 DNA sequence: TGTGCCAGCAGCCCCAGAGCGACTCTTAACTATGGCTACACCTTC. It translates to CASSPRATLNYGYTF.

As for this clone: A read error may account for a junction end that differs from germline. The chain links TRBV6-5 to TRBJ2-7; 7 nucleotides match TRBD2. The germline gives CDR1 MNHEY, CDR2 SVGAGI. This CDR3 region has 14 residues. CDR3 region: CASSHSRELNEQYF. As DNA, the CDR3 is TGTGCCAGCAGTCACTCGCGGGAGTTGAACGAGCAGTACTTC.

The V gene is TRBV7-6, the J gene TRBJ1-2; a possible D gene is TRBD1 (5 bases). CDR1 is SGHVS, CDR2 FNYEAQ, per germline. V shed 4 bases and J shed 5 bases, with 11 bases lying between them. CDR3 length: 13 amino acids. The CDR3 is CASSSGEGYGYTF. The CDR3 nucleotides are TGTGCCAGCAGCTCGGGAGAGGGGTATGGCTACACCTTC.

The genes are TRBV5-1 and TRBJ2-7, with D perhaps matching TRBD1 (8 bases). Deletions cut 3 bases from V and 2 bases from J, with 15 bases between. The CDR3 consists of 15 residues. CDR1 is SGHRS, CDR2 YFSETQ, per germline. CDR3 region: CASSSGGTGAYEQYF. The CDR3 bases are TGCGCCAGCAGCTCCGGGGGGACAGGAGCCTACGAGCAGTACTTC.

The chain employs TRBV27 and TRBJ1-1; no reliable D call. CDR1 and CDR2 from the germline V gene are MNHEY and SMNVEV (reference sequence). V dropped 2 bases and J dropped 4 bases, with 11 bases sitting between them. This CDR3 spans 14 amino acids. CDR3 protein: CASSLMGGVTEAFF. The CDR3 DNA sequence: TGTGCCAGCAGTTTAATGGGTGGAGTCACTGAAGCTTTCTTT.

This rearrangement joins TRBV27 to TRBJ2-7, with D possibly TRBD1 on 5 matching bases. Germline values: CDR1 MNHEY, CDR2 SMNVEV (reference sequence). V gave up 6 bases and J gave up 3 bases, with 15 bases separating them. The CDR3 extends over 14 amino acids. Here the CDR3 reads CASSWRQTDYEQYF. CDR3 DNA sequence: TGTGCCAGCAGCTGGCGACAGACAGACTACGAGCAGTACTTC.

V is TRBV5-1 and J is TRBJ1-3; tentatively, D is TRBD1 (6 bases). The V gene lost 0 bases and the J gene lost 3 bases, with 10 bases spanning the gap. The CDR3 extends over 15 amino acids. CDR1 is SGHRS, CDR2 YFSETQ, per germline. In DNA form, the CDR3 reads TGCGCCAGCAGCTTGGGAGGGGGAGATGGAAACACCATATATTTT. It codes for CASSLGGGDGNTIYF.

This chain uses TRBV25-1 with TRBJ2-2; D gene uncertain. V lost 2 bases and J lost 0, with 1 base in between. The CDR3 covers 13 residues. Germline-derived CDR1 and CDR2 are MGHDK and SYGVNS. The CDR3 loop is CASSETNTGELFF. The DNA of the CDR3 is TGTGCCAGCAGTGAAACGAACACCGGGGAGCTGTTTTTT. Variable domain in full (rest from reference TRBV25-1 and TRBJ2-2): EADIYQTPRYLVIGTGKKITLECSQTMGHDKMYWYQQDPGMELHLIHYSYGVNSTEKGDLSSESTVSRIRTEHFPLTLESARPSHTSQYLCASSETNTGELFFGEGSRLTVL.